One sample yielded the 23 T cell receptor beta chains listed below, sequenced in a study of blood T cell repertoires in COVID-19. Here immunoSEQ multiplex PCR was the method, and the copy in TCRdb shows in-frame clones only, minus some. This table holds tens of thousands of clones, approximately 85% found once. The sample taken for sequencing was peripheral blood. The origin of the receptors is a woman at least 80 years old with active or convalescent COVID-19.

The chain joins TRBV9 to TRBJ1-1; D gene ambiguous. CDR1 and CDR2 from the germline V gene are SGDLS and YYNGEE. The CDR3 loop spans 14 amino acids. V was shortened by 0 bases and J by 3 bases, with 9 bases between the two germline ends. The CDR3 DNA is TGTGCCAGCAGCGTAGCTGGCCGGGACACTGAAGCTTTCTTT. It yields the protein CASSVAGRDTEAFF. Variable domain in full (rest from reference TRBV9 and TRBJ1-1): DSGVTQTPKHLITATGQRVTLRCSPRSGDLSVYWYQQSLDQGLQFLIQYYNGEERAKGNILERFSAQQFPDLHSELNLSSLELGDSALYFCASSVAGRDTEAFFGQGTRLTVV.

The V and J genes are TRBV4-3 and TRBJ1-2; the D gene is possibly TRBD1 (5 bases). The CDR3 has 18 residues. V was cut by 4 bases and J by 0 bases, with 21 bases left in between. Germline loops: CDR1 LGHNA, CDR2 YSLEER. The CDR3 nucleotides are TGCGCCAGCAGCCCAAAGGCCCCCTCAGGGACTACTAACTATGGCTACACCTTC. Translated, it gives CASSPKAPSGTTNYGYTF.

The V and J genes are TRBV19 and TRBJ2-5, with TRBD2 matching over 8 bases. Germline assignment: CDR1 LNHDA and CDR2 SQIVND (reference sequence). The length of the CDR3 is 11 residues. V trimming: 7 bases; J trimming: 7 bases; junction bases outside the gene matches: 2. The chain's CDR3 is CASTGGGTQYF. CDR3 nucleotides: TGTGCCAGTACCGGGGGGGGGACCCAGTACTTC.

The V and J genes are TRBV6-2 or TRBV6-3 and TRBJ2-3; TRBD1 aligns across 11 bases. The germline V gene has CDR1 MNHEY and CDR2 SVGEGT. V shed 5 bases and J 6 bases; nucleotides not matched to a gene: 7. This CDR3 contains 15 residues. CDR3 sequence reads: CASSPRTGGLDTQYF. The CDR3 coding sequence is TGTGCCAGCAGTCCCCGGACAGGGGGCCTGGATACGCAGTATTTT.

The chain links TRBV5-6 to TRBJ2-5; 8 bases align to TRBD1. From germline, CDR1 is SGHDT and CDR2 YYEEEE. CDR3 length equals 14 residues. Losses at the gene ends were 2 bases for V and 5 bases for J; bases not matched to a gene: 5. In DNA form, the CDR3 reads TGTGCCAGCAGCTTCTCAGGGGGCATGGAGACCCAGTACTTC. The encoded protein is CASSFSGGMETQYF.

This clone is labeled medium-sized (0.01 to 0.1%). This chain connects TRBV10-3 to TRBJ2-2, with 7 bases identical to TRBD2. This CDR3 spans 14 amino acids. With 7 bases clipped from V and 1 base from J, the junction kept 3 bases outside the gene matches. CDR1 is ENHRY, CDR2 SYGVKD, per germline. The CDR3 reads CAIMSGKNTGELFF. Here the CDR3 DNA reads TGTGCCATCATGAGCGGGAAGAACACCGGGGAGCTGTTTTTT.

CDR3: CASSLGGTGANVLTF. The CDR3 region has the DNA TGTGCCAGCTCCCTTGGGGGGACTGGGGCCAACGTCCTGACTTTC. The chain couples TRBV14 to TRBJ2-6; D might be TRBD2 (6 bases). The CDR3 runs to 15 residues. V lost 8 bases and J lost 2, with 13 bases in between. In germline, CDR1 is SGHDN, CDR2 FVKESK.

This clone was picked up one time. V is TRBV4-2 and J is TRBJ2-3, with TRBD2 matching 9 bases. V lost 3 bases, J lost 3 bases, and 13 bases stayed unmatched. The CDR3 loop spans 18 amino acids. Germline values: CDR1 LGHNA, CDR2 YNFKEQ. The CDR3 DNA reads as TGTGCCAGCAGCCAGCGGGCCCGGGCAGCGGGAGGTACAGATACGCAGTATTTT. Residues: CASSQRARAAGGTDTQYF.

Here the CDR3 DNA reads TGTGCCATCAGTGAGCCCCTGGGACTAGCGGGGGGGCGTGATGAGCAGTTCTTC. Protein sequence: CAISEPLGLAGGRDEQFF. This chain uses TRBV10-3 with TRBJ2-1; TRBD2 agrees at 16 bases. The length of the CDR3 is 18 residues. The V gene end was trimmed by 2 bases and the J gene end by 8 bases; junction bases not matched to a gene: 9. Germline V gene lookup returns CDR1 ENHRY and CDR2 SYGVKD.

The chain combines TRBV27 with TRBJ1-1; D is uncertain. The CDR3 sequence is 15 residues long. Germline values: CDR1 MNHEY, CDR2 SMNVEV (reference sequence). The germline V and J ends were trimmed by 5 bases and 0 bases, with 13 bases remaining between them. CDR3 residues: CASSLRRGMNTEAFF. CDR3 sequence (DNA): TGTGCCAGCAGTCTCCGTCGGGGTATGAACACTGAAGCTTTCTTT.

The gene calls are TRBV20-1 and TRBJ1-1, with a weak D call TRBD1 (5 bases). Trimming removed 1 base from V and 5 bases from J, with 5 bases in between. This CDR3 spans 11 amino acids. The germline V gene encodes CDR1 DFQATT and CDR2 SNEGSKA (reference sequence). CDR3 nucleotides: TGCAGTGCTAGAGGACAGACTGAAGCTTTCTTT. As protein: CSARGQTEAFF.

This chain links TRBV18 with TRBJ2-7; the match to TRBD1 covers 11 bases. The CDR3 sequence is 15 residues long. Trimming removed 2 bases from V and 5 bases from J; junction bases left unmatched: 5. Germline CDR1 reads KGHSH; CDR2 reads LQKENI. The CDR3: CASSPGGQGANEQYF. The CDR3, as DNA: TGTGCCAGCTCACCAGGCGGACAGGGGGCCAACGAGCAGTACTTC.

This clone showed up just a few times. This chain joins TRBV9 and TRBJ1-3; 7 nucleotides align to TRBD1. Germline CDR1 reads SGDLS; CDR2 reads YYNGEE. J lost 3 bases, V lost 3 bases, and 6 bases had no gene match. The CDR3 extends over 15 amino acids. The CDR3 DNA reads TGTGCCAGCAGCGCGACAGGGTGGGATGGAAACACCATATATTTT. Amino acids: CASSATGWDGNTIYF.

This clone was seen more than once but under ten times. The chain combines TRBV4-3 with TRBJ1-2; 9 bases line up with TRBD1. Trimming took 2 bases from V and 14 from J; bases not matched to a gene: 9. The germline CDR1 and CDR2 sequences are LGHNA and YSLEER. This CDR3 comprises 13 residues. The DNA for the CDR3 is TGCGCCAGCAGCCAATCAAGGGACAGGGAGGTGACCTTC. It is translated as CASSQSRDREVTF.

CDR3 region: CASSLEVQRGNEQYF. The CDR3 nucleotides read TGCGCCAGCAGCTTGGAGGTGCAGCGGGGAAACGAGCAGTACTTC. The chain employs TRBV5-1 and TRBJ2-7; 7 positions agree with TRBD2. The J segment lost 5 bases and the V segment lost 0 bases, leaving 8 bases of the junction unmatched. CDR1 and CDR2 from the germline V gene are SGHRS and YFSETQ. The CDR3 runs to 15 residues.

This clone appeared a single time. This chain joins TRBV14 and TRBJ2-2; no clear D gene. This CDR3 contains 14 residues. CDR1 SGHDN and CDR2 FVKESK come from the germline V gene. V shed 4 bases and J shed 4 bases, with 10 bases lying between them. The CDR3 DNA sequence: TGTGCCAGCAGCCTTCTGAGTGTCACCGGGGAGCTGTTTTTT. It translates to CASSLLSVTGELFF.

V and J are TRBV29-1 and TRBJ1-4; TRBD1 aligns across 8 bases. Unmatched junction bases numbered 11, after V lost 0 bases and J lost 8 bases. The CDR3 is 16 residues long. The germline V gene encodes CDR1 SQVTM and CDR2 ANQGSEA. The CDR3 is CSVEDPGRGRREKLFF. In nucleotides, the CDR3 is TGCAGCGTTGAAGACCCCGGCAGGGGGCGGCGGGAAAAACTGTTTTTT. The full variable domain, its missing parts supplied by reference TRBV29-1 and TRBJ1-4, is SAVISQKPSRDICQRGTSLTIQCQVDSQVTMMFWYRQQPGQSLTLIATANQGSEATYESGFVIDKFPISRPNLTFSTLTVSNMSPEDSSIYLCSVEDPGRGRREKLFFGSGTQLSVL.

The chain couples TRBV30 to TRBJ2-3; TRBD2 matches 9 bases. The CDR3 consists of 12 residues. Germline assignment: CDR1 GTSNPN and CDR2 SVGIG (reference sequence). V lost 0 bases to trimming and J lost 10 bases; unmatched junction nucleotides: 2. CDR3 DNA: TGTGCCTGGAGTGTGGGACTAGCAGCGCAGTATTTT. Its translation is CAWSVGLAAQYF.

The V and J genes are TRBV7-2 and TRBJ2-6, with a possible D match to TRBD1 (6 bases). The V gene's germline CDR1 is SGHTA and CDR2 FQGNSA. The CDR3 runs 17 residues. V dropped 6 bases and J dropped 2 bases, with 17 bases sitting between them. The CDR3 DNA reads as TGTGCCAGCAGTTGGGGGCAGGGCGGAACTGGGGCCAACGTCCTGACTTTC. It specifies CASSWGQGGTGANVLTF.

This clone was detected a few times. The chain carries TRBV7-9 and TRBJ1-5; D gene ambiguous. V gave up 5 bases and J gave up 2 bases, with 7 bases separating them. This CDR3 contains 13 residues. CDR1 SEHNR and CDR2 FQNEAQ come from the germline V gene (reference sequence). The CDR3 protein is CASSSFGNQPQHF. The CDR3 nucleotides are TGTGCCAGCAGCAGCTTTGGCAATCAGCCCCAGCATTTT. The complete variable domain, with remaining parts taken from reference TRBV7-9 and TRBJ1-5, reads DTGVSQNPRHKITKRGQNVTFRCDPISEHNRLYWYRQTLGQGPEFLTYFQNEAQLEKSRLLSDRFSAERPKGSFSTLEIQRTEQGDSAMYLCASSSFGNQPQHFGDGTRLSIL.

There are a few counts of this clone. The genes are TRBV19 and TRBJ1-4; D gene unclear. This CDR3 is built from 14 residues. Trimming left V 5 bases short and J 6 bases short, with 13 bases between. The germline gives CDR1 LNHDA, CDR2 SQIVND (reference sequence). The CDR3 is CASSRSTVDEKLFF. Written as DNA, the CDR3 is TGTGCCAGTAGTCGGTCCACAGTGGATGAAAAACTGTTTTTT.

The rearrangement joins TRBV19 to TRBJ2-5; 8 bases line up with TRBD1. The CDR3 is made up of 15 amino acids. The germline V gene encodes CDR1 LNHDA and CDR2 SQIVND (reference sequence). V was pared by 3 bases and J by 0 bases, with 3 bases of the junction left unmatched. The CDR3 loop is CASSMRDRYQETQYF. For the CDR3, the DNA is TGTGCCAGTAGTATGCGGGACAGGTACCAAGAGACCCAGTACTTC.

The rearrangement joins TRBV15 to TRBJ2-7, with D maybe TRBD1 (6 bases). CDR1 and CDR2 from the germline V gene are LNHNV and YYDKDF (reference sequence). The CDR3 has 13 residues. V was clipped by 2 bases and J by 4 bases, with 9 bases between them. The CDR3 DNA follows: TGTGCCACCAGCAGACAGACAGGTTACGAGCAGTACTTC. Amino acid sequence: CATSRQTGYEQYF.